This TCR beta chain comes out of a study of blood T cell repertoires in COVID-19. The overall study: Samples taken during acute and convalescent COVID-19 were collected in the United States, Italy and Spain.

Original methodology: Reference gene primer amplification in the assay estimated nucleated cell counts. Libraries were prepared by immunoSEQ multiplex PCR; TCRdb keeps only in-frame clonotypes and omits some of them. D and trimming come from the DNA, and the V and J calls and clone size come from that table. The data hold around 450,000 clones, with 80% to 90% observed a single time. Input material: peripheral blood. This clonotype originated in a woman in her 30s with acute or convalescent COVID-19.

In DNA form, the CDR3 reads TGTGCCAGCAGCTTGGGACAGGTTGGCCAAGAGACCCAGTACTTC. This codes for CASSLGQVGQETQYF. The rearrangement joins TRBV5-4 to TRBJ2-5, with D perhaps TRBD1 (6 bases). The V end was cut by 0 bases, the J end by 1 base, with 10 bases between. The CDR3 is 15 amino acids. The germline CDR1 and CDR2 sequences are SGHNT and YYREEE (reference sequence).